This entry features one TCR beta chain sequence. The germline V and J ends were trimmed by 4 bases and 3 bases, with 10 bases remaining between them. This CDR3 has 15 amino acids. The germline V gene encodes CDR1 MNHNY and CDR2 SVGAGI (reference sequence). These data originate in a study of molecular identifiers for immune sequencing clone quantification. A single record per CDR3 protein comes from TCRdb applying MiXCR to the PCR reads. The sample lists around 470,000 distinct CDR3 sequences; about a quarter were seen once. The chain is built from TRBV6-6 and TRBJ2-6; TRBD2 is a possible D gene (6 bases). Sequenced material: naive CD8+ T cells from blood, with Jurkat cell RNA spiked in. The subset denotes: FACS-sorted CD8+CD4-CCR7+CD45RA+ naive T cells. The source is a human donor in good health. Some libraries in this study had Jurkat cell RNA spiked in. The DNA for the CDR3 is TGTGCCAGCAGTTTCCTGGGGGGTGGGGCCAACGTCCTGACTTTC. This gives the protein CASSFLGGGANVLTF.